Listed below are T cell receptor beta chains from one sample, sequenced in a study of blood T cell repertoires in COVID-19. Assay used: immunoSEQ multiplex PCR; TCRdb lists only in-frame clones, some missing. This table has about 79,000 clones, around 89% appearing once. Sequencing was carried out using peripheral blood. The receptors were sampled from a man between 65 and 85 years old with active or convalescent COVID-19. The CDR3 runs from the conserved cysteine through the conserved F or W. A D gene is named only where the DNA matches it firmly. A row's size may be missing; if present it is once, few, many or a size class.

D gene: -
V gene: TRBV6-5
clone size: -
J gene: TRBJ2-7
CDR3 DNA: TGTGCCAGCACAACAGTCTACGAGCAGTACTTC
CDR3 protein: CASTTVYEQYF

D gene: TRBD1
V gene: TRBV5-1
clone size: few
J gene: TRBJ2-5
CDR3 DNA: TGCGCCAGCAGCTCTGGACAGGGACAAGAGACCCAGTACTTC
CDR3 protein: CASSSGQGQETQYF

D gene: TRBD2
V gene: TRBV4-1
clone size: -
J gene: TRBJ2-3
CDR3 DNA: TGCGCCAGCAGCCAAGGCGGGGCTAGCGGATTCACAGATACGCAGTATTTT
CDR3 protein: CASSQGGASGFTDTQYF

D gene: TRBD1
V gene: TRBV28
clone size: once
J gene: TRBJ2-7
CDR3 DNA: TGTGCCAGCAGACCGGGACAGGGGACCCTCTACGAGCAGTACTTC
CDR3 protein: CASRPGQGTLYEQYF

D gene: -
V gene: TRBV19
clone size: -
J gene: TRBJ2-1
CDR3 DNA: TGTGCCAGTAGCCTCCTAGGGGGCAATGAGCAGTTCTTC
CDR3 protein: CASSLLGGNEQFF

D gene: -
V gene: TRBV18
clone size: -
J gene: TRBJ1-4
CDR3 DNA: TGTGCCAGCTCACCACCGGGACTCGGGGTTGGTGAAAAACTGTTTTTT
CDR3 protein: CASSPPGLGVGEKLFF

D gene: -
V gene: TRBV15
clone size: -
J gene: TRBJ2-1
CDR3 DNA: TGTGCCACCAGCAGAGATGTTGCGGCGGGGTCCTACAATGAGCAGTTCTTC
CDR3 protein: CATSRDVAAGSYNEQFF

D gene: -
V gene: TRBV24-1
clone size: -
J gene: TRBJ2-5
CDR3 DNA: TGTGCCACCAGTGATCCAATCGACAGCCCAGGGGAGACCCAGTACTTC
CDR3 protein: CATSDPIDSPGETQYF

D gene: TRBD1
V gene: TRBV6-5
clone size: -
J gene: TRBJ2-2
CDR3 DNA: TGTGCCAGCACAAAAGGACAGGGGGGGCCCGGGGAGCTGTTTTTT
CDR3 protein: CASTKGQGGPGELFF

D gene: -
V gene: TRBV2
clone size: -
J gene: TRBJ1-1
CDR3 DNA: TGTGCCAGCAGTGAGGGGGGGCGGGACACTGAAGCTTTCTTT
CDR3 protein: CASSEGGRDTEAFF

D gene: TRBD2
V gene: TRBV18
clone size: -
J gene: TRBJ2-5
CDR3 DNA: TGTGCCAGCTCATCCTCGGCTAGCGGAAAAGAGACCCAGTACTTC
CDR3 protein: CASSSSASGKETQYF

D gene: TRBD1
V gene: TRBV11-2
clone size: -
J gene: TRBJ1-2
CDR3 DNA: TGTGCCAGCAGCGGGACAGGGGTGATCTATGGCTACACCTTC
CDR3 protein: CASSGTGVIYGYTF